Below, 4 T cell receptor beta chains from the same sample are listed, as sequenced in a study of post-analysis software for immune sequencing data. cDNA libraries of TCR beta carried unique molecular identifiers. MiXCR, run by TCRdb on the PCR reads, gives a single entry per CDR3 protein. The table has roughly 160,000 distinct CDR3 sequences, around 36% seen once. Sequencing was performed on blood, taken after autologous hematopoietic stem cell transplantation. All receptors derive from a girl under 18 with multiple sclerosis.

This clonotype was seen only a few times. The chain recombines TRBV4-2 with TRBJ1-2; TRBD1 might be the D (5 bases). Germline-derived CDR1 and CDR2 are LGHNA and YNFKEQ. CDR3 length: 14 amino acids. V was shortened by 3 bases and J by 7 bases, with 15 bases between the two germline ends. This CDR3 is CASSQRQGIFGYTF. CDR3 nucleotides: TGTGCCAGCAGCCAGAGGCAGGGAATTTTTGGCTACACCTTC.

This chain connects TRBV28 to TRBJ1-3; 7 bases match TRBD1. The germline V gene encodes CDR1 MDHEN and CDR2 SYDVKM. This CDR3 is built from 15 residues. With 2 bases clipped from V and 7 bases from J, the junction kept 8 bases outside the gene matches. CDR3 in amino acids: CASSLTHRGENTIYF. In nucleotides, the CDR3 is TGTGCCAGCAGTTTAACCCACAGGGGAGAGAACACCATATATTTT.

The chain employs TRBV4-3 and TRBJ2-3; unclear D gene. The CDR3 consists of 14 residues. The ends were cut back, 0 bases at V and 0 bases at J, with 4 bases in the middle. Germline lookup yields CDR1 LGHNA and CDR2 YSLEER. The CDR3 DNA is TGCGCCAGCAGCCAAGATCCCAGCACAGATACGCAGTATTTT. It encodes CASSQDPSTDTQYF.

The J gene is TRBJ2-5, the V gene TRBV6-9; weak D call: TRBD1 (6 bases). Trimming shortened V by 0 bases and J by 1 base, and 21 bases separated the two germline ends. CDR1 and CDR2 (germline): MNHGY, SVAAGI. This CDR3 has 19 amino acids. CDR3 residues: CASSYSIDSQARGQETQYF. CDR3 DNA sequence: TGTGCCAGCAGTTATTCAATCGACTCACAGGCCAGGGGCCAAGAGACCCAGTACTTC.